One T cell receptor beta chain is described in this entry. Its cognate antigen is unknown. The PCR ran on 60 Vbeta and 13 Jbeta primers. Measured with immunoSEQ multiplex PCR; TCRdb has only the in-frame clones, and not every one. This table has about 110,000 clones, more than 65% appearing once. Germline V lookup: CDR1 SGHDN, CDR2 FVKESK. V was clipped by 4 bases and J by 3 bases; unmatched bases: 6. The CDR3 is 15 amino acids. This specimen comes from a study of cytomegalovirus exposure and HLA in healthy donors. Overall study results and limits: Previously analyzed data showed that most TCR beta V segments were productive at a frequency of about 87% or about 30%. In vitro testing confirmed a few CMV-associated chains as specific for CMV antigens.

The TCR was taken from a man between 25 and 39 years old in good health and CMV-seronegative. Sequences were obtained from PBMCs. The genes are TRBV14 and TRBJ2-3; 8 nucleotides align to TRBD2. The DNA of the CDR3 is TGTGCCAGCAGCCTTCAGCGGGAGATAACAGATACGCAGTATTTT. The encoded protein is CASSLQREITDTQYF.